A selection of T cell receptor beta chains follows, all from one sample in a study of regulatory dendritic cells for organ transplantation. Sequencing used immunoSEQ multiplex PCR; TCRdb keeps in-frame clones, though not all of them. The data show approximately 12,000 clones, 74% seen once. These receptors have no known antigen. Sequencing used naive CD4+ T cells from blood cultured with regulatory dendritic cells. The receptors come from a human donor in good health. Both conserved end residues are part of each CDR3. Each record gives: J gene, V gene, clone size, CDR3 protein. Not all rows give a size; the values are once, few, many and, for expanded clones, a class.

>TRBJ2-7|TRBV6-1|NA
CASRAGQYEQYF
>TRBJ2-2|TRBV7-3|few
CASSQGPGATGELFF
>TRBJ2-5|TRBV5-1|NA
CASSSGLEETQYF
>TRBJ2-1|TRBV11-3|few
CASSLAGFHEQFF
>TRBJ1-1|TRBV6-1|NA
CASSSTTGVAFF
>TRBJ1-4|TRBV7-2|NA
CASSLRMGVGNEKLFF
>TRBJ2-5|TRBV7-9|NA
CASRKGAVTGGETQYF
>TRBJ1-2|TRBV5-4|few
CASSPPSGTGDYGYTF
>TRBJ2-3|TRBV5-6|NA
CASSSSDTQYF
>TRBJ2-6|TRBV12-5|NA
CASGLQGTRSGANVLTF
>TRBJ2-1|TRBV15|NA
CATSKGGNEQFF
>TRBJ1-5|TRBV10-3|once
CAISEEGGSPQHF
>TRBJ2-2|TRBV6-5|NA
CASSRPGGVGELFF
>TRBJ1-2|TRBV19|NA
CASSIQGATPSYGYTF
>TRBJ2-7|TRBV29-1|NA
CSVGQGVSYEQYF
>TRBJ1-2|TRBV10-3|NA
CAISETGLANYGYTF
>TRBJ1-1|TRBV27|NA
CASSSLTQGNTEAFF
>TRBJ1-2|TRBV6-1|NA
CASRMDSNYGYTF